Listed below are T cell receptor beta chains from one sample, sequenced in a study of beta chain features in type 1 diabetes. The table came from immunoSEQ multiplex PCR; TCRdb's copy has only in-frame clones and leaves some out. The repertoire consists of about 140,000 clones, with roughly 10% occurring once and the leading ten covering about 0.6%. Source material: central memory CD4+ T cells from blood. Receptors were obtained from a woman between 35 and 50 years old in good health. Both conserved end residues are part of each CDR3. A D gene is named only where the DNA matches it firmly. A row's size may be missing; if present it is once, few, many or a size class.

CDR3 protein: CASSFSGSTNTQYF
CDR3 DNA: TGTGCCAGCAGCTTTAGCGGAAGCACGAATACGCAGTATTTT
clone size: few
V gene: TRBV5-6
J gene: TRBJ2-3
D gene: .

CDR3 protein: CASSKVGGGTGQPQHF
CDR3 DNA: TGTGCCAGTAGTAAAGTCGGTGGGGGGACCGGGCAGCCCCAGCATTTT
clone size: .
V gene: TRBV19
J gene: TRBJ1-5
D gene: .

CDR3 protein: CAISAGGGPQPQHF
CDR3 DNA: TGTGCCATCAGTGCCGGGGGAGGGCCTCAGCCCCAGCATTTT
clone size: .
V gene: TRBV10-3
J gene: TRBJ1-5
D gene: .

CDR3 protein: CATRERTGLSYEQYF
CDR3 DNA: TGTGCCACCAGAGAGAGGACAGGCCTCTCCTACGAGCAGTACTTC
clone size: few
V gene: TRBV15
J gene: TRBJ2-7
D gene: TRBD1

CDR3 protein: CASSPGTGLDNEQFF
CDR3 DNA: TGTGCCAGCTCACCAGGGACAGGGTTGGACAATGAGCAGTTCTTC
clone size: few
V gene: TRBV18
J gene: TRBJ2-1
D gene: TRBD1

CDR3 protein: CASSFLGDQPQHF
CDR3 DNA: TGTGCCAGTAGCTTTTTGGGCGATCAGCCCCAGCATTTT
clone size: many
V gene: TRBV19
J gene: TRBJ1-5
D gene: .

CDR3 protein: CASSLAQARNSPLHF
CDR3 DNA: TGTGCCAGCAGCTTGGCACAGGCGCGTAATTCACCCCTCCACTTT
clone size: .
V gene: TRBV5-6
J gene: TRBJ1-6
D gene: .

CDR3 protein: CASSSLAGGLYEQYF
CDR3 DNA: TGTGCCAGCAGCTCCTTAGCGGGGGGCCTCTACGAGCAGTACTTC
clone size: few
V gene: TRBV7-2
J gene: TRBJ2-7
D gene: TRBD2

CDR3 protein: CASSTTDSSYEQYF
CDR3 DNA: TGTGCCAGCAGCACCACCGACAGCTCCTACGAGCAGTACTTC
clone size: .
V gene: TRBV2
J gene: TRBJ2-7
D gene: .

CDR3 protein: CASSQKGTGAHGYTF
CDR3 DNA: TGTGCCAGCAGCCAAAAAGGGACAGGAGCCCATGGCTACACCTTC
clone size: .
V gene: TRBV4-2
J gene: TRBJ1-2
D gene: TRBD1

CDR3 protein: CASSSSGGAAEAFF
CDR3 DNA: TGTGCCAGCAGCAGCTCAGGGGGCGCCGCTGAAGCTTTCTTT
clone size: many
V gene: TRBV9
J gene: TRBJ1-1
D gene: TRBD1

CDR3 protein: CASTGGHALETQYF
CDR3 DNA: TGTGCCAGCACAGGGGGCCACGCATTAGAGACCCAGTACTTC
clone size: .
V gene: TRBV6-1
J gene: TRBJ2-5
D gene: TRBD1

CDR3 protein: CASSQGLPLVALHF
CDR3 DNA: TGCGCCAGCAGCCAAGGCCTCCCCTTAGTGGCCCTCCACTTT
clone size: few
V gene: TRBV4-3
J gene: TRBJ1-6
D gene: .

CDR3 protein: CASSYSGTGDQPQHF
CDR3 DNA: TGTGCCAGCAGTTACTCAGGGACAGGGGACCAGCCCCAGCATTTT
clone size: .
V gene: TRBV6-5
J gene: TRBJ1-5
D gene: TRBD1

CDR3 protein: CASSSWGDRNYEQYF
CDR3 DNA: TGTGCCAGCAGCTCCTGGGGGGACAGGAACTACGAGCAGTACTTC
clone size: .
V gene: TRBV5-6
J gene: TRBJ2-7
D gene: TRBD1

CDR3 protein: CASSFLYEQYF
CDR3 DNA: TGTGCCAGCAGCTTTCTCTACGAGCAGTACTTC
clone size: few
V gene: TRBV7-2
J gene: TRBJ2-7
D gene: .

CDR3 protein: CASGLSQGSNQPQHF
CDR3 DNA: TGTGCTAGTGGTTTGAGCCAGGGAAGTAATCAGCCCCAGCATTTT
clone size: .
V gene: TRBV12-5
J gene: TRBJ1-5
D gene: .

CDR3 protein: CASSLGLADTLWEQYF
CDR3 DNA: TGTGCCAGCAGCTTGGGGCTAGCGGATACTTTGTGGGAGCAGTACTTC
clone size: many
V gene: TRBV5-6
J gene: TRBJ2-7
D gene: TRBD2

CDR3 protein: CASSQLNRGQGDTQYF
CDR3 DNA: TGTGCCAGCTCGCAACTTAACAGGGGGCAAGGAGATACGCAGTATTTT
clone size: few
V gene: TRBV18
J gene: TRBJ2-3
D gene: TRBD1

CDR3 protein: CASSQNRGAKSPLHF
CDR3 DNA: TGCGCCAGCAGCCAAAACCGGGGGGCGAAGTCACCCCTCCACTTT
clone size: few
V gene: TRBV4-3
J gene: TRBJ1-6
D gene: .

CDR3 protein: CASQTGTGGNLNTEAFF
CDR3 DNA: TGCGCCAGCCAGACCGGGACAGGGGGGAACCTGAACACTGAAGCTTTCTTT
clone size: few
V gene: TRBV5-1
J gene: TRBJ1-1
D gene: TRBD1

CDR3 protein: CASSPTGGNQPQHF
CDR3 DNA: TGTGCCAGTAGCCCGACAGGGGGCAATCAGCCCCAGCATTTT
clone size: few
V gene: TRBV19
J gene: TRBJ1-5
D gene: TRBD1

CDR3 protein: CASSLRRGGGETQYF
CDR3 DNA: TGTGCCAGCAGCTTGAGGCGGGGGGGTGGGGAGACCCAGTACTTC
clone size: few
V gene: TRBV7-2
J gene: TRBJ2-5
D gene: TRBD2

CDR3 protein: CASRLEGPRGENEKLFF
CDR3 DNA: TGTGCAAGTCGCTTAGAAGGACCACGGGGGGAAAATGAAAAACTGTTTTTT
clone size: .
V gene: TRBV12-2
J gene: TRBJ1-4
D gene: .

CDR3 protein: CASSLVTGTYTF
CDR3 DNA: TGTGCCAGCAGCTTAGTAACAGGGACGTACACCTTC
clone size: few
V gene: TRBV11-2
J gene: TRBJ1-2
D gene: .

CDR3 protein: CASSFEGGRNSPLHF
CDR3 DNA: TGTGCCAGCAGCTTCGAGGGTGGGAGAAATTCACCCCTCCACTTT
clone size: .
V gene: TRBV7-2
J gene: TRBJ1-6
D gene: .

CDR3 protein: CASSLDRGYEQYF
CDR3 DNA: TGTGCCAGCAGCTTGGACAGGGGCTACGAGCAGTACTTC
clone size: .
V gene: TRBV5-6
J gene: TRBJ2-7
D gene: TRBD1

CDR3 protein: CASSLDRGSTEAFF
CDR3 DNA: TGTGCCAGCAGCTTGGACAGGGGGAGCACTGAAGCTTTCTTT
clone size: .
V gene: TRBV7-6
J gene: TRBJ1-1
D gene: TRBD1

CDR3 protein: CASSLSSGGELFF
CDR3 DNA: TGTGCCAGCAGCTTAAGTAGCGGGGGGGAGCTGTTTTTT
clone size: .
V gene: TRBV7-2
J gene: TRBJ2-2
D gene: TRBD2

CDR3 protein: CASIPRGASYEQFF
CDR3 DNA: TGTGCCAGCATCCCTCGGGGGGCCAGTTACGAGCAGTTCTTC
clone size: .
V gene: TRBV7-9
J gene: TRBJ2-1
D gene: .

CDR3 protein: CASSLFIAGGLYNEQFF
CDR3 DNA: TGTGCCAGCAGCTTATTCATAGCGGGGGGGCTTTACAATGAGCAGTTCTTC
clone size: .
V gene: TRBV5-4
J gene: TRBJ2-1
D gene: TRBD2

CDR3 protein: CASSFLAGARGYTF
CDR3 DNA: TGTGCCAGCAGCTTCTTGGCGGGGGCTCGCGGCTACACCTTC
clone size: .
V gene: TRBV5-4
J gene: TRBJ1-2
D gene: .

CDR3 protein: CASRSPTATGEKLFF
CDR3 DNA: TGTGCCAGCAGGTCTCCGACGGCCACGGGGGAAAAACTGTTTTTT
clone size: .
V gene: TRBV6-5
J gene: TRBJ1-4
D gene: .

CDR3 protein: CASARPWTGANEQFF
CDR3 DNA: TGTGCTAGTGCCCGTCCTTGGACAGGGGCGAATGAGCAGTTCTTC
clone size: few
V gene: TRBV12-5
J gene: TRBJ2-1
D gene: TRBD1

CDR3 protein: CASSREWLAANTGELFF
CDR3 DNA: TGCGCCAGCAGCCGTGAATGGCTGGCCGCGAACACCGGGGAGCTGTTTTTT
clone size: few
V gene: TRBV4-3
J gene: TRBJ2-2
D gene: .

CDR3 protein: CASSPGTSGGKNEQFF
CDR3 DNA: TGTGCCAGCAGCCCTGGGACTAGCGGGGGGAAGAATGAGCAGTTCTTC
clone size: .
V gene: TRBV7-2
J gene: TRBJ2-1
D gene: TRBD2

CDR3 protein: CASSFPGTGELFF
CDR3 DNA: TGTGCCAGCAGCTTCCCAGGGACCGGGGAGCTGTTTTTT
clone size: few
V gene: TRBV7-2
J gene: TRBJ2-2
D gene: .

CDR3 protein: CAISDRTGGTEAFF
CDR3 DNA: TGTGCCATCAGTGATCGGACGGGAGGCACTGAAGCTTTCTTT
clone size: few
V gene: TRBV10-3
J gene: TRBJ1-1
D gene: .

CDR3 protein: CASRTLPNTEAFF
CDR3 DNA: TGTGCCAGCCGAACTCTCCCGAACACTGAAGCTTTCTTT
clone size: few
V gene: TRBV25-1
J gene: TRBJ1-1
D gene: .

CDR3 protein: CASSLGQGNPTDTQYF
CDR3 DNA: TGCGCCAGCAGCTTGGGACAGGGGAACCCTACAGATACGCAGTATTTT
clone size: few
V gene: TRBV5-1
J gene: TRBJ2-3
D gene: TRBD1

CDR3 protein: CASSLGQSNEQFF
CDR3 DNA: TGTGCCAGCAGCTTGGGACAGTCGAATGAGCAGTTCTTC
clone size: many
V gene: TRBV7-9
J gene: TRBJ2-1
D gene: TRBD1

CDR3 protein: CSALAPEEAFF
CDR3 DNA: TGCAGTGCCCTCGCCCCCGAGGAAGCTTTCTTT
clone size: .
V gene: TRBV20-1
J gene: TRBJ1-1
D gene: .

CDR3 protein: CSAAQGDEQYF
CDR3 DNA: TGCAGTGCTGCCCAGGGGGACGAGCAGTACTTC
clone size: few
V gene: TRBV20-1
J gene: TRBJ2-7
D gene: TRBD1

CDR3 protein: CASSRGVQETQYF
CDR3 DNA: TGTGCCAGCAGCCGGGGGGTTCAAGAGACCCAGTACTTC
clone size: few
V gene: TRBV6-5
J gene: TRBJ2-5
D gene: TRBD2

CDR3 protein: CASNPPRGAHQPQHF
CDR3 DNA: TGTGCCAGCAACCCACCTCGGGGGGCCCATCAGCCCCAGCATTTT
clone size: few
V gene: TRBV6-1
J gene: TRBJ1-5
D gene: .

CDR3 protein: CSVEDGQVVNYEQYF
CDR3 DNA: TGCAGCGTTGAAGACGGACAGGTCGTAAACTACGAGCAGTACTTC
clone size: .
V gene: TRBV29-1
J gene: TRBJ2-7
D gene: TRBD1

CDR3 protein: CASRETGGTQYF
CDR3 DNA: TGTGCCAGCAGGGAGACAGGGGGGACCCAGTACTTC
clone size: .
V gene: TRBV27
J gene: TRBJ2-5
D gene: TRBD1

CDR3 protein: CASSPGWYSTDTQYF
CDR3 DNA: TGTGCCAGCAGCCCGGGGTGGTATAGCACAGATACGCAGTATTTT
clone size: .
V gene: TRBV6-5
J gene: TRBJ2-3
D gene: .

CDR3 protein: CASSMGLAGGFDTQYF
CDR3 DNA: TGTGCCAGCAGCATGGGACTAGCGGGGGGCTTTGATACGCAGTATTTT
clone size: few
V gene: TRBV5-6
J gene: TRBJ2-3
D gene: TRBD2

CDR3 protein: CASSEAAGSNQPQHF
CDR3 DNA: TGTGCCAGCAGTGAAGCAGCGGGGAGCAATCAGCCCCAGCATTTT
clone size: .
V gene: TRBV6-1
J gene: TRBJ1-5
D gene: .

CDR3 protein: CASSMSGTGYEQYF
CDR3 DNA: TGCGCCAGCAGCATGTCCGGGACAGGATACGAGCAGTACTTC
clone size: many
V gene: TRBV5-1
J gene: TRBJ2-7
D gene: TRBD1

CDR3 protein: CASSLEAAEGAPYNEQFF
CDR3 DNA: TGTGCCAGCAGCTTAGAGGCGGCGGAGGGGGCCCCCTACAATGAGCAGTTCTTC
clone size: .
V gene: TRBV13
J gene: TRBJ2-1
D gene: .

CDR3 protein: CASSETLAGAGDTQYF
CDR3 DNA: TGCGCCAGCAGCGAAACACTAGCGGGGGCTGGGGATACGCAGTATTTT
clone size: few
V gene: TRBV5-1
J gene: TRBJ2-3
D gene: TRBD2

CDR3 protein: CATSRDTSAEAFF
CDR3 DNA: TGTGCCACCAGCAGAGATACGTCGGCTGAAGCTTTCTTT
clone size: few
V gene: TRBV15
J gene: TRBJ1-1
D gene: .

CDR3 protein: CASSSEGQYGYTF
CDR3 DNA: TGCGCCAGCAGCTCCGAGGGACAGTATGGCTACACCTTC
clone size: .
V gene: TRBV4-3
J gene: TRBJ1-2
D gene: TRBD1